The 8 T cell receptor beta chains below were found in one sample sequenced in a study of blood T cell repertoires in COVID-19. Only in-frame clones appear in the TCRdb table, and some are missing; sequencing was by immunoSEQ multiplex PCR. The sample has about 280,000 clones, 88% seen once. The material sequenced was PBMCs or T cells enriched from blood (not recorded which). These receptors came from a woman aged 55-69 years in a cohort exposed to, infected with or recovered from COVID-19 (not recorded which).

The rearrangement joins TRBV5-1 to TRBJ1-4; D is undetermined. V dropped 0 bases and J dropped 8 bases, with 17 bases sitting between them. CDR1 SGHRS and CDR2 YFSETQ come from the germline V gene. CDR3 length: 16 residues. The CDR3 sequence is CASSLVGAGKGEKLFF. The CDR3 coding sequence is TGCGCCAGCAGCTTGGTAGGCGCAGGTAAAGGAGAAAAACTGTTTTTT.

This chain connects TRBV19 to TRBJ1-1, with 9 positions matching TRBD1. Germline V CDR1 and CDR2: LNHDA, SQIVND (reference sequence). This CDR3 region has 18 residues. V was pared by 3 bases and J by 4 bases, with 15 bases of the junction left unmatched. CDR3 sequence reads: CASSIWHGAGTGSTEAFF. CDR3 bases: TGTGCCAGTAGTATTTGGCATGGCGCCGGGACAGGGAGCACTGAAGCTTTCTTT.

The chain combines TRBV28 with TRBJ2-1, with 13 bases matching TRBD2. The CDR3 contains 17 residues. Per germline, CDR1 MDHEN and CDR2 SYDVKM. The V gene end was trimmed by 3 bases and the J gene end by 5 bases; junction bases not matched to a gene: 7. The CDR3 coding sequence is TGTGCCAGCAGTTTTGGGGGACTAGCGGGATGGGACAATGAGCAGTTCTTC. Its protein product is CASSFGGLAGWDNEQFF.

The chain combines TRBV11-2 with TRBJ1-6; D gene ambiguous. The V end was cut by 1 base, the J end by 9 bases, with 13 bases between. Germline CDR1 reads SGHAT; CDR2 reads FQNNGV. The CDR3 sequence is 15 residues long. As DNA, the CDR3 is TGTGCCAGCAGCTTAGTCGCGGGGAGAGCTTCACCCCTCCACTTT. This encodes CASSLVAGRASPLHF.

Notes on this clone: The junction shows a germline mismatch at one end, possibly a read error. The CDR3 is CASSATSGNTGELFF. CDR3 in DNA: TGTGCTAGCAGCGCGACTAGCGGTAACACCGGGGAGCTGTTTTTT. The chain has TRBV7-7 and TRBJ2-2, with 9 bases that match TRBD2. Looked up from germline, CDR1 is SSHAT and CDR2 is FNYEAQ (reference sequence). This CDR3 has 15 residues. Full variable domain (remainder filled in from reference TRBV7-7 and TRBJ2-2): GAGVSQSPRYKVTKRGQDVTLRCDPISSHATLYWYQQALGQGPEFLTYFNYEAQPDKSGLPSDRFSAERPEGSISTLTIQRTEQRDSAMYRCASSATSGNTGELFFGEGSRLTVL.

This clone was recorded only once. The chain has TRBV27 and TRBJ2-3, with TRBD2 matching over 7 bases. In germline, CDR1 is MNHEY, CDR2 SMNVEV (reference sequence). The trim removed 3 bases at V and 4 bases at J, leaving 7 bases unmatched. This CDR3 region has 15 residues. CDR3 bases: TGTGCCAGCAGTTTTCGAGCGGGACGGTCAGATACGCAGTATTTT. The encoded protein is CASSFRAGRSDTQYF.

The chain employs TRBV10-2 and TRBJ2-2, with 11 bases fitting TRBD2. The J segment lost 6 bases and the V segment lost 7 bases, leaving 10 bases of the junction unmatched. Germline CDR1 WSHSY, CDR2 SAAADI. CDR3 size: 16 residues. The DNA of the CDR3 is TGCGCCAGCACTCGCTCCGGGACTAGCGGCCCCGGGGAGCTGTTTTTT. Protein: CASTRSGTSGPGELFF.

This rearrangement joins TRBV28 to TRBJ1-2; D not resolved. Trimming removed 2 bases at V and 4 bases at J, with 14 bases between. Looked up from germline, CDR1 is MDHEN and CDR2 is SYDVKM. The CDR3 has 15 amino acids. DNA of the CDR3: TGTGCCAGCAGTTTACAGGCGGGAAGCAGCTATGGCTACACCTTC. Protein sequence: CASSLQAGSSYGYTF.